These T cell receptor beta chains were read from a single sample in a study of T cells in Graves' hyperthyroidism and ophthalmopathy. TCRdb independently ran MiXCR on the multiplex PCR reads; one entry per CDR3 protein. The sample shows hundreds of thousands of distinct CDR3 sequences, roughly 20% of them seen only once. The sequencing sample was made of blood. Source of these receptors: a man aged 25-45 years with Graves' ophthalmopathy. The CDR3 runs from the conserved cysteine through the conserved F or W. The order of the fields is clone size, J gene, V gene, CDR3 length, D gene, CDR3 protein, CDR3 DNA. A D gene is named only where the DNA matches it firmly. Size is omitted from some rows. Given values are once, few, many or a class for expanded clones.

many TRBJ2-3 TRBV12-3/TRBV12-4 15 - CASSLRQRGTDTQYF TGTGCCAGCAGTTTGAGGCAGAGGGGCACAGATACGCAGTATTTT
many TRBJ2-7 TRBV7-8 14 - CASSLGQAVSEQYF TGTGCCAGCAGCTTAGGACAGGCCGTGAGCGAGCAGTACTTC
- TRBJ2-1 TRBV30 13 - CAWSADPYNEQFF TGTGCCTGGAGTGCGGACCCCTACAATGAGCAGTTCTTC
- TRBJ2-1 TRBV12-3/TRBV12-4 13 - CASAPESYNEQFF TGTGCCAGCGCGCCAGAGAGTTACAATGAGCAGTTCTTC
many TRBJ1-1 TRBV6-1 14 - CASSSWDADTEAFF TGTGCCAGCAGTTCCTGGGACGCCGACACTGAAGCTTTCTTT
- TRBJ2-7 TRBV13 17 - CASSLSLDGRIEWEQYF TGTGCCAGCAGCTTAAGTTTGGACGGGAGAATTGAGTGGGAGCAGTACTTC
- TRBJ2-1 TRBV5-1 13 TRBD2 CASTPTGGNEQFF TGTGCCAGCACCCCTACGGGAGGCAATGAGCAGTTCTTC
- TRBJ1-1 TRBV28 17 - CASSSLGGWHLNTEAFF TGTGCCAGCAGTTCTTTAGGGGGTTGGCACCTTAACACTGAAGCTTTCTTT
- TRBJ2-2 TRBV29-1 16 TRBD2 CSVALAGRLDTGELFF TGCAGCGTTGCCCTAGCGGGACGATTGGATACCGGGGAGCTGTTTTTT
- TRBJ2-1 TRBV20-1 15 - CSAENRDRPYNEQFF TGCAGTGCAGAGAACCGGGACCGACCCTACAATGAGCAGTTCTTC